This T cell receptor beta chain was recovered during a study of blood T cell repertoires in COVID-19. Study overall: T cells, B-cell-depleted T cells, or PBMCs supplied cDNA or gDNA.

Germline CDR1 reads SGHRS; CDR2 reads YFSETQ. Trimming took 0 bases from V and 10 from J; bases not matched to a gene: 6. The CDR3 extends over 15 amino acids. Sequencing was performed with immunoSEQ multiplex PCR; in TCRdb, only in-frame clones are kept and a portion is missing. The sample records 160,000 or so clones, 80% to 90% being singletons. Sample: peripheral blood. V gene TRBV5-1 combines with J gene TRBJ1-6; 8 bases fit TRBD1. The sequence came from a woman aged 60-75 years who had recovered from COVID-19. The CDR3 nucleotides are TGCGCCAGCAGCTTGGCCGGCAGGGGGCTATCACCCCTCCACTTT. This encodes CASSLAGRGLSPLHF.